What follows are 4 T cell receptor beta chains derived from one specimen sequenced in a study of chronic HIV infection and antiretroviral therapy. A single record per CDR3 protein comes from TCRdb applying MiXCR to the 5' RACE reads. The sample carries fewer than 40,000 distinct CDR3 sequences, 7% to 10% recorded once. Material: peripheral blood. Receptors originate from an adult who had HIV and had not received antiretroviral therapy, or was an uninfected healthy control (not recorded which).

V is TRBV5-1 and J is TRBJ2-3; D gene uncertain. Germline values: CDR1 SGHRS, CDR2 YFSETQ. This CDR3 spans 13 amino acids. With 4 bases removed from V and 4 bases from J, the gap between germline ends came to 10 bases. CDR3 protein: CASSPEFADTQYF. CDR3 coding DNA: TGCGCCAGCAGCCCGGAGTTCGCAGATACGCAGTATTTT. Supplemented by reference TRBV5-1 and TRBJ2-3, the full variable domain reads KAGVTQTPRYLIKTRGQQVTLSCSPISGHRSVSWYQQTPGQGLQFLFEYFSETQRNKGNFPGRFSGRQFSNSRSEMNVSTLELGDSALYLCASSPEFADTQYFGPGTRLTVL.

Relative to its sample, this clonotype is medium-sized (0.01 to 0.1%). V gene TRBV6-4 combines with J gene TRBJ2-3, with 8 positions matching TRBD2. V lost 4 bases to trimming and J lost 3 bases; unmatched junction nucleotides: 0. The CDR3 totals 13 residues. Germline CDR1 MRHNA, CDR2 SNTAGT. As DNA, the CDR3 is TGTGCCAGCAGTGCTAGCGGGACAGATACGCAGTATTTT. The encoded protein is CASSASGTDTQYF.

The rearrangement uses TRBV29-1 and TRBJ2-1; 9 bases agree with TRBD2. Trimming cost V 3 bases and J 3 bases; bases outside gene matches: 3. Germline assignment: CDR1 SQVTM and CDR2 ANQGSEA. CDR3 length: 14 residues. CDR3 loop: CSVEIAGVYNEQFF. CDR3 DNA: TGCAGCGTTGAGATAGCGGGAGTCTACAATGAGCAGTTCTTC.

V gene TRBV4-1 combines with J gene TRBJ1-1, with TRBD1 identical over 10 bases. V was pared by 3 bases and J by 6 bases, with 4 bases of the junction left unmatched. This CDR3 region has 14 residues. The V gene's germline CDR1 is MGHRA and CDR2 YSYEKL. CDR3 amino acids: CASSHRQGAAEAFF. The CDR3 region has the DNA TGCGCCAGCAGCCATAGACAGGGGGCCGCTGAAGCTTTCTTT.